The entry that follows covers one TCR beta chain sequence. This sample stems from a study of neoadjuvant nivolumab and ipilimumab in lung cancer. Sequencing was performed with immunoSEQ multiplex PCR; in TCRdb, only in-frame clones are kept and a portion is missing. Of over 3,000 clones in the sample, about 88% were seen once. Trimming cost V 4 bases and J 10 bases; bases outside gene matches: 5. The CDR3 is 13 residues long. The germline V gene has CDR1 SGHAT and CDR2 FQNNGV. This sample comprised adjacent normal lung tissue, obtained after neoadjuvant nivolumab, alone or with ipilimumab, at or shortly before surgery. V usage is TRBV11-2 and J usage is TRBJ1-4, with TRBD1 matching 8 bases. The TCR sequence derives from an adult with non-small cell lung cancer. DNA of the CDR3: TGTGCCAGCAGCTCATATACAGGGGGAAAACTGTTTTTT. Amino acids: CASSSYTGGKLFF.